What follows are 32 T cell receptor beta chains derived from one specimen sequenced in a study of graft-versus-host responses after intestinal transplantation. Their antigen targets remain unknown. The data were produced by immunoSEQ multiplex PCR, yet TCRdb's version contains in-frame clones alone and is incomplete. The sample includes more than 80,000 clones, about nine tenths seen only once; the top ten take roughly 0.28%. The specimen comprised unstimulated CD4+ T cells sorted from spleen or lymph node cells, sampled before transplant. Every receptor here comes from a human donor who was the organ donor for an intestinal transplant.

The CDR3 region is CASSVGGSGGLTDTQYF. The CDR3, as DNA: TGTGCCAGCAGCGTAGGCGGCAGCGGGGGCCTCACAGATACGCAGTATTTT. The rearrangement joins TRBV9 to TRBJ2-3; TRBD2 matches 8 bases. The CDR3 is 17 amino acids. V shed 0 bases, J shed 2 bases, and the junction held 8 bases outside the gene matches. Germline V CDR1 and CDR2: SGDLS, YYNGEE.

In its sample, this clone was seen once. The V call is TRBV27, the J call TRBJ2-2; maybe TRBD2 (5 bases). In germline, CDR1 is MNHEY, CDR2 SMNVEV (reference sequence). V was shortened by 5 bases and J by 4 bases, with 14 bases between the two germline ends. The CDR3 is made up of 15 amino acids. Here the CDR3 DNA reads TGTGCCAGCAGTGCGAGGAGGCTCTCCACCGGGGAGCTGTTTTTT. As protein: CASSARRLSTGELFF.

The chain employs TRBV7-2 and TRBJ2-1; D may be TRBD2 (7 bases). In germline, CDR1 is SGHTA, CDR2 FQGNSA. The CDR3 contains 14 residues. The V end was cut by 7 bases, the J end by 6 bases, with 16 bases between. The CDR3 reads CASTSGAGVNEQFF. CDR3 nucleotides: TGTGCCAGCACCTCGGGGGCGGGGGTCAATGAGCAGTTCTTC.

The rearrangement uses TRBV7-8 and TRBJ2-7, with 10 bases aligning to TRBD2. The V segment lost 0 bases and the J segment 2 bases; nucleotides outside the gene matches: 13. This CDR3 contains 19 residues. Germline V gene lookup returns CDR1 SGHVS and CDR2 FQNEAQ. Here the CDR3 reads CASSLAPQVAGGKTYEQYF. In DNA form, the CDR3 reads TGTGCCAGCAGCTTAGCGCCTCAGGTAGCGGGGGGCAAGACCTACGAGCAGTACTTC.

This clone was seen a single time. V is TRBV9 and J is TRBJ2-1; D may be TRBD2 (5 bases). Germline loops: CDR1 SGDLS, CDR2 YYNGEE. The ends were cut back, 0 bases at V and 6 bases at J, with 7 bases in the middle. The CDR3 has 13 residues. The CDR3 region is CASSVGGRNEQFF. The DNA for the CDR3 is TGTGCCAGCAGCGTAGGAGGGCGCAATGAGCAGTTCTTC.

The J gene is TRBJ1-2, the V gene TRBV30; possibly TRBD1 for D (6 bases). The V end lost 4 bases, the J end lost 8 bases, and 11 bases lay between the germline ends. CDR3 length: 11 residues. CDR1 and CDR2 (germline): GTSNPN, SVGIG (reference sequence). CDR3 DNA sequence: TGTGCCTGGAATACAGGGAAGGGCTACACCTTC. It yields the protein CAWNTGKGYTF.

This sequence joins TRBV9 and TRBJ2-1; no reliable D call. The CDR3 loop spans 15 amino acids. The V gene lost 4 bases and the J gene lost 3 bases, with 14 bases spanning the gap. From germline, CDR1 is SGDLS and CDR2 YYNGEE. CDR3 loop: CASSPKNSGYNEQFF. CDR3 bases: TGTGCCAGCAGCCCAAAAAACTCGGGCTACAATGAGCAGTTCTTC.

The CDR3 DNA follows: TGTGCCAGCTCACCGGAAGAGGGTGGCTACACCTTC. Translated, it gives CASSPEEGGYTF. The chain couples TRBV18 to TRBJ1-2; D is uncertain. Trimming left V 3 bases short and J 7 bases short, with 9 bases between. The CDR3 has 12 residues. From germline, CDR1 is KGHSH and CDR2 LQKENI. The variable domain in full, completed from reference TRBV18 and TRBJ1-2, reads NAGVMQNPRHLVRRRGQEARLRCSPMKGHSHVYWYRQLPEEGLKFMVYLQKENIIDESGMPKERFSAEFPKEGPSILRIQQVVRGDSAAYFCASSPEEGGYTFGSGTRLTVV.

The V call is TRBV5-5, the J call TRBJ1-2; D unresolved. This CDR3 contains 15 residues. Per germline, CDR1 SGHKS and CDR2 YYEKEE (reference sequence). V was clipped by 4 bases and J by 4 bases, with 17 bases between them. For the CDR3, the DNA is TGTGCCAGCAGCCGACCTGGGGAGGAGGCCTATGGCTACACCTTC. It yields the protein CASSRPGEEAYGYTF.

The CDR3 protein is CASDRAGNTGELFF. The CDR3 nucleotides are TGTGCCAGCGACAGGGCCGGGAACACCGGGGAGCTGTTTTTT. This chain joins TRBV6-1 and TRBJ2-2; 7 nucleotides match TRBD1. From germline, CDR1 is MNHNS and CDR2 SASEGT. This CDR3 spans 14 amino acids. V gave up 8 bases and J gave up 1 base; unmatched junction bases: 4.

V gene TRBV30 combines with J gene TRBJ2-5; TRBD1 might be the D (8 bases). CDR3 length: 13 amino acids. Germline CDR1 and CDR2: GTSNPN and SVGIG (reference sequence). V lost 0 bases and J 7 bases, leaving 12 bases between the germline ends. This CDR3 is CAWSVTGGVTQYF. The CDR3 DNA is TGTGCCTGGAGTGTAACAGGGGGGGTGACCCAGTACTTC.

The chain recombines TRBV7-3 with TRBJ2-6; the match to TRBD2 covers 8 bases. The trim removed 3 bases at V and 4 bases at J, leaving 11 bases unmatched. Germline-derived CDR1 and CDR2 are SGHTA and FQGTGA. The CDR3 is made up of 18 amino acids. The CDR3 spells CASSFLGTRSFGANVLTF. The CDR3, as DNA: TGTGCCAGCAGCTTTCTAGGGACTAGGTCATTCGGGGCCAACGTCCTGACTTTC.

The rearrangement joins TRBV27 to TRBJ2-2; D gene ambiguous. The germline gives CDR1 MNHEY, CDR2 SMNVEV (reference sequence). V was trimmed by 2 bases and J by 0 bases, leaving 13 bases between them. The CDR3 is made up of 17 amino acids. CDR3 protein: CASSLLARPTNTGELFF. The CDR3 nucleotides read TGTGCCAGCAGTTTACTTGCCAGGCCAACGAACACCGGGGAGCTGTTTTTT.

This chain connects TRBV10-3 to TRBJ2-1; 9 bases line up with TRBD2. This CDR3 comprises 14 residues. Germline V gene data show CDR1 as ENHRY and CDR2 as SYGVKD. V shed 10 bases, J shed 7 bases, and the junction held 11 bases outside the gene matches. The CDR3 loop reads CATRAGGGGNEQFF. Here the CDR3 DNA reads TGTGCCACCCGAGCGGGGGGAGGGGGGAATGAGCAGTTCTTC.

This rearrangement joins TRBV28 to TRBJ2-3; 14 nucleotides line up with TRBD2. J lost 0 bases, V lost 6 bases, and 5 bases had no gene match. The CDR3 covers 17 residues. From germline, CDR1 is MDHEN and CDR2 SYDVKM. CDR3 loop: CASSFGLAGGSTDTQYF. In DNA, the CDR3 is TGTGCCAGCAGCTTCGGACTAGCGGGAGGTAGCACAGATACGCAGTATTTT.

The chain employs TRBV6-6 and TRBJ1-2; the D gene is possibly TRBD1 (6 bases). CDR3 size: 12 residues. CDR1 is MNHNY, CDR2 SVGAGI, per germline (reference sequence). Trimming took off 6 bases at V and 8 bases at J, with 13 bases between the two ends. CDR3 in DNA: TGTGCCAGCAGACAGGGAATGGGCGGCTACACCTTC. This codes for CASRQGMGGYTF.

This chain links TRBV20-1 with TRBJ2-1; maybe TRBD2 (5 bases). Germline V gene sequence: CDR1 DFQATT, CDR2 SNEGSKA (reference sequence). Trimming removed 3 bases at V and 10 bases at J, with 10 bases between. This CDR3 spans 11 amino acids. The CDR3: CSASGMQEQFF. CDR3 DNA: TGCAGTGCTAGCGGGATGCAGGAGCAGTTCTTC.

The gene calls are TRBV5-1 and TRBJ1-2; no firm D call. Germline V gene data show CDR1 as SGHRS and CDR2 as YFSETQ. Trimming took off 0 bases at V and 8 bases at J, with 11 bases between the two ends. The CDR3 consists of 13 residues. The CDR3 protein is CASSLAPSRGYTF. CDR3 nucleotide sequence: TGCGCCAGCAGCTTGGCCCCCTCGAGGGGCTACACCTTC.

For the CDR3, the DNA is TGTGCCAGCAGTTTGTCACAGGGGGAAGGGGCAGATACGCAGTATTTT. Translation: CASSLSQGEGADTQYF. V gene TRBV27 combines with J gene TRBJ2-3; 8 bases fit TRBD1. Losses at the gene ends were 3 bases for V and 4 bases for J; bases not matched to a gene: 9. The germline V gene encodes CDR1 MNHEY and CDR2 SMNVEV (reference sequence). CDR3 length: 16 residues.

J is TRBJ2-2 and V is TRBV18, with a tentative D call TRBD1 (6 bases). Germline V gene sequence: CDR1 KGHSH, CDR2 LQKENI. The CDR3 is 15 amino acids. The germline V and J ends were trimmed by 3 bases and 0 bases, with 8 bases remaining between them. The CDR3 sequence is CASSPGTPNTGELFF. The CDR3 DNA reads TGTGCCAGCTCACCCGGGACACCGAACACCGGGGAGCTGTTTTTT.

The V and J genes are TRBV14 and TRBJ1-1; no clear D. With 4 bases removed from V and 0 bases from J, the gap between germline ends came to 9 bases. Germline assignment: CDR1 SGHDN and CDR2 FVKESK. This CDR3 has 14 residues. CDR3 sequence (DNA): TGTGCCAGCAGCCTCAACGGGATGAACACTGAAGCTTTCTTT. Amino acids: CASSLNGMNTEAFF.

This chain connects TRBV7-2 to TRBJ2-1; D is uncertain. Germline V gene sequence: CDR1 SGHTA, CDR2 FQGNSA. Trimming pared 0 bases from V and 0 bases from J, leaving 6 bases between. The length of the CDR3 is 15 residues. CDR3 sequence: CASSLAASSYNEQFF. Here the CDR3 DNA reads TGTGCCAGCAGCTTAGCGGCTAGCTCCTACAATGAGCAGTTCTTC. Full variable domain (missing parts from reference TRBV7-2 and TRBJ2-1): GAGVSQSPSNKVTEKGKDVELRCDPISGHTALYWYRQSLGQGLEFLIYFQGNSAPDKSGLPSDRFSAERTGGSVSTLTIQRTQQEDSAVYLCASSLAASSYNEQFFGPGTRLTVL.

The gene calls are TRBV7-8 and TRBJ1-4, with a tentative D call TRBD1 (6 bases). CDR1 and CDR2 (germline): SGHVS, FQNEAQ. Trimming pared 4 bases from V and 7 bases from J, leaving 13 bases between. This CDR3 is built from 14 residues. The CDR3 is CASSSNRDREKLFF. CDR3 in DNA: TGTGCCAGCAGCTCCAACAGGGATCGTGAAAAACTGTTTTTT.

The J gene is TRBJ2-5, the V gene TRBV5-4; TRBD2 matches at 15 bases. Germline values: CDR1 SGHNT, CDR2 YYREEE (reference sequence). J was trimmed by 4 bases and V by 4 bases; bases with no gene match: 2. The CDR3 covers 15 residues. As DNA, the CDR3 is TGTGCCAGCAGCACGGGACTAGCGGGGGGAGAGACCCAGTACTTC. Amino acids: CASSTGLAGGETQYF.

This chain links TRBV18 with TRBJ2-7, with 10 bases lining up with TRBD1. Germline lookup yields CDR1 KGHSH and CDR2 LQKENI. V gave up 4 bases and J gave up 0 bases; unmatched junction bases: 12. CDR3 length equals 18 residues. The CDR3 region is CASSLNPGQGRPSYEQYF. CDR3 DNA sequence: TGTGCCAGCTCACTAAACCCGGGACAGGGGAGACCCTCCTACGAGCAGTACTTC. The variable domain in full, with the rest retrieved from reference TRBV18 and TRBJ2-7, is NAGVMQNPRHLVRRRGQEARLRCSPMKGHSHVYWYRQLPEEGLKFMVYLQKENIIDESGMPKERFSAEFPKEGPSILRIQQVVRGDSAAYFCASSLNPGQGRPSYEQYFGPGTRLTVT.

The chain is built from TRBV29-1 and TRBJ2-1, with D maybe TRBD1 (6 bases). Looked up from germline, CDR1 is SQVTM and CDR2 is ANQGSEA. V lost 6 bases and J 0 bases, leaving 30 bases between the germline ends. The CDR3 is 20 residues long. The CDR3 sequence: CSVDRSGTRGLSYSYNEQFF. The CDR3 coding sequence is TGCAGCGTCGACAGATCCGGGACAAGGGGTCTTTCTTACTCCTACAATGAGCAGTTCTTC.

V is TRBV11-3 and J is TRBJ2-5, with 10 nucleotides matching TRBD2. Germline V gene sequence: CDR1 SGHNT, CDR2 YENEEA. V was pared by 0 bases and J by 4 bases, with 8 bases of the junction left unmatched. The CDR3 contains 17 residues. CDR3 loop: CASSLDGSGGAGETQYF. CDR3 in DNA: TGTGCCAGCAGCTTAGACGGAAGCGGGGGGGCCGGAGAGACCCAGTACTTC.

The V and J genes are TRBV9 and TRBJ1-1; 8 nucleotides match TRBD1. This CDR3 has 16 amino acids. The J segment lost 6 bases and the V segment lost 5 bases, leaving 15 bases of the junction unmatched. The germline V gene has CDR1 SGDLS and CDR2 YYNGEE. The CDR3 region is CASSRNQGAYQSEAFF. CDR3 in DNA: TGTGCCAGCAGTCGAAACCAGGGGGCATATCAATCTGAAGCTTTCTTT.

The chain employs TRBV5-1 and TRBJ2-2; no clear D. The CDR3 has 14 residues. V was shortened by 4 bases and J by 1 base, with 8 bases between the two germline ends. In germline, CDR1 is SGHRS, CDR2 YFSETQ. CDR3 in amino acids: CASSRERNTGELFF. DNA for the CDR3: TGCGCCAGCAGCCGCGAACGGAACACCGGGGAGCTGTTTTTT.

The CDR3 region is CASSLRQGAYNEQFF. DNA for the CDR3: TGTGCCAGTAGTTTACGACAGGGGGCCTACAATGAGCAGTTCTTC. The chain joins TRBV19 to TRBJ2-1; the match to TRBD1 covers 9 bases. V dropped 5 bases and J dropped 2; count of bases not matched to a gene: 4. This CDR3 region has 15 residues. The germline V gene encodes CDR1 LNHDA and CDR2 SQIVND (reference sequence).

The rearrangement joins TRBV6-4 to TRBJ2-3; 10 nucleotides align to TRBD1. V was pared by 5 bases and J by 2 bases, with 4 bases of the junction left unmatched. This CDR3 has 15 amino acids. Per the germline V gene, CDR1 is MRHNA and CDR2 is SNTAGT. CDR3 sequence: CASSRDRGLTDTQYF. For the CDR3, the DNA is TGTGCCAGCAGTCGGGACAGGGGCCTCACAGATACGCAGTATTTT.

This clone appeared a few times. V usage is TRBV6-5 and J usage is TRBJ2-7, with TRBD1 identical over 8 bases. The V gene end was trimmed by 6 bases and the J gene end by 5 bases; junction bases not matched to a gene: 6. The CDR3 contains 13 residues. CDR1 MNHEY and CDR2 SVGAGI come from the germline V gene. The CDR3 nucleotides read TGTGCCAGCAGGCGGACAGGGAGGAACGAGCAGTACTTC. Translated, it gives CASRRTGRNEQYF.